This T cell receptor beta chain originates from a study of cytomegalovirus exposure and HLA in healthy donors. General study points: It was shown in a later analysis that HLA-associated TCR beta chains were more clonally expanded than other, equally common chains. From TCR beta sequences, most subjects' HLA-A and HLA-B alleles were reportedly predicted accurately.

Researchers ran the PCR with 60 Vbeta and 13 Jbeta primers. Under the authors' procedure: Later reanalysis found tens of millions of unique TCR beta chains, about 11 million of them shared. Sequenced by immunoSEQ multiplex PCR; TCRdb stores in-frame clones only, minus some. V and J calls plus clone size are reproduced from that table; the DNA served to infer D and trimming. The sample has about 160,000 clones; over 80% are singletons. Worth noting for this clone: Its antigen is not identified.

The V end lost 8 bases, the J end lost 5 bases, and 16 bases lay between the germline ends. The CDR3 loop spans 14 amino acids. Germline V CDR1 and CDR2: SNHLY, FYNNEI. The sample consisted of PBMCs. The rearrangement links TRBV2 to TRBJ2-4, with D maybe TRBD2 (6 bases). This sequence originates from a woman under 30 in good health and CMV-seronegative. CDR3 amino acids: CASLLAPSQNIQYF. CDR3 DNA: TGTGCCAGCTTACTAGCCCCATCCCAAAACATTCAGTACTTC.